This TCR beta chain stems from a study of immune cell composition in non-small cell lung cancer. The study's findings and limits: Tumour-associated clones >0.5% occurred in approximately 32% of adenocarcinomas, roughly 75% of squamous.

The germline gives CDR1 SGDLS, CDR2 YYNGEE. This CDR3 is built from 15 residues. The trim removed 6 bases at V and 5 bases at J, leaving 8 bases unmatched. Assay: immunoSEQ multiplex PCR; the TCRdb copy retains only in-frame clones and omits some. The sample holds about 4,500 clones; 65% to 75% are singletons and the top ten take roughly 8.8%. Turning to this clone: Antigen: not known.

Normal lung sampling was at least 3 cm from the tumour, as distant as possible. Sample: non-adjacent lung tissue. The receptor's source is a human donor with non-small cell lung cancer. The V gene is TRBV9, the J gene TRBJ2-1, with TRBD2 identical over 10 bases. The CDR3 region has the DNA TGTGCCAGCACCCCGGGACTAGCGTCCCACAATGAGCAGTTCTTC. This sequence encodes CASTPGLASHNEQFF. Full variable domain (rest looked up from reference TRBV9 and TRBJ2-1): DSGVTQTPKHLITATGQRVTLRCSPRSGDLSVYWYQQSLDQGLQFLIQYYNGEERAKGNILERFSAQQFPDLHSELNLSSLELGDSALYFCASTPGLASHNEQFFGPGTRLTVL.